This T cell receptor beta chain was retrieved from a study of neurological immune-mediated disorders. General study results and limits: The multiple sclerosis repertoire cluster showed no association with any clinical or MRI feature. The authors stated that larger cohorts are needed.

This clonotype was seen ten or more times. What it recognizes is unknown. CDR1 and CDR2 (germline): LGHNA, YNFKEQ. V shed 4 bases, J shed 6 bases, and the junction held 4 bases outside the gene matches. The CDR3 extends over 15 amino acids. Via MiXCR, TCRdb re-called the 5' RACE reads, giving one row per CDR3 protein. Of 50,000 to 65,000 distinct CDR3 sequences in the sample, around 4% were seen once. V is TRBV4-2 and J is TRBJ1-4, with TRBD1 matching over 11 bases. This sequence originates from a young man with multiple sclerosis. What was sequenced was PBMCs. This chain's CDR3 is CASSRPDRGHEKLFF. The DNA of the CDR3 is TGTGCCAGCAGCCGGCCGGACAGGGGGCATGAAAAACTGTTTTTT.